This T cell receptor (beta chain) was documented in a study of blood T cell repertoires in COVID-19. Repertoires were generated with immunoSEQ multiplex PCR, while TCRdb's copy carries only in-frame clones and drops some. This table has 150,000 to 200,000 clones, 86% appearing once. This clone was found a few times. Specimen: peripheral blood. The receptor was derived from a man aged 65-85 years with active or convalescent COVID-19.

In DNA, the CDR3 is TGTGCCAGCTCACCACCCACAGCCGGGGGCACCGGGGAGCTGTTTTTT. This codes for CASSPPTAGGTGELFF. The chain recombines TRBV18 with TRBJ2-2; tentative D call: TRBD2 (6 bases). V was shortened by 0 bases and J by 4 bases, with 12 bases between the two germline ends. Germline CDR1 is KGHSH and CDR2 is LQKENI. The CDR3 totals 16 residues.